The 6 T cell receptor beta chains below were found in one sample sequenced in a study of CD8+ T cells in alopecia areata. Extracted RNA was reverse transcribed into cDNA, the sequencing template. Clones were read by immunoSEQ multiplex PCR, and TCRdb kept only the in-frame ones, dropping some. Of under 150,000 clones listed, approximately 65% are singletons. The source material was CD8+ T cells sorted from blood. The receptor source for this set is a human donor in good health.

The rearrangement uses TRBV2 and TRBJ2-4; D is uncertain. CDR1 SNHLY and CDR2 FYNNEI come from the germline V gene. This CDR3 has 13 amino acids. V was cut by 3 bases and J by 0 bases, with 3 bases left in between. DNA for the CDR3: TGTGCCAGCAGTGAGGCAGCCAAAAACATTCAGTACTTC. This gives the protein CASSEAAKNIQYF.

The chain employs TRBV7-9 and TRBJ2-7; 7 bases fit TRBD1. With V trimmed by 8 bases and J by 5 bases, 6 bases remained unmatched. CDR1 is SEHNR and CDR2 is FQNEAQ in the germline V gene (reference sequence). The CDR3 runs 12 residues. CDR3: CASGDSPNEQYF. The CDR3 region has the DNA TGTGCCAGCGGGGACAGTCCAAACGAGCAGTACTTC.

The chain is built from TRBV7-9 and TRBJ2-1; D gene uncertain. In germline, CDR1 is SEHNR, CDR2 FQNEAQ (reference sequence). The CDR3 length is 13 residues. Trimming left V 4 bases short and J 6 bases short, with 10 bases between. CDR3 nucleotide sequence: TGTGCCAGCAGCTCTTCCTTAGTCAATGAGCAGTTCTTC. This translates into CASSSSLVNEQFF.

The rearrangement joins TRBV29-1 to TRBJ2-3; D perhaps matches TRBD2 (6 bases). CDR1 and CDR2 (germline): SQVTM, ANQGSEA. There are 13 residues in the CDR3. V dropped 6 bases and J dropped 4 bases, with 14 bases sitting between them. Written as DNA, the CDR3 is TGCAGCGTGTTGGAGGGGACCGCAGATACGCAGTATTTT. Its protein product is CSVLEGTADTQYF.

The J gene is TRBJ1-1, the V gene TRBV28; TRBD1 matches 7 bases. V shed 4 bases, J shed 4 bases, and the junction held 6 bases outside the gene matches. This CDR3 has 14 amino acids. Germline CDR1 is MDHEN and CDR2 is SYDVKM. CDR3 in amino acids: CASSSTGRGTEAFF. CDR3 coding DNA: TGTGCCAGCAGTTCGACAGGGAGGGGCACTGAAGCTTTCTTT.

Here the CDR3 reads CASSVNPHGKTF. CDR3 nucleotide sequence: TGTGCCAGCAGCGTAAATCCCCACGGGAAGACCTTC. This sequence joins TRBV9 and TRBJ1-2; D unresolved. The ends were cut back, 1 base at V and 14 bases at J, with 15 bases in the middle. The CDR3 spans 12 residues. Germline assignment: CDR1 SGDLS and CDR2 YYNGEE.